This TCR beta chain was identified in a study of T cells in Graves' hyperthyroidism and ophthalmopathy. Study-wide points: Blood also showed most of the thyroid clonotypes that were expanded above 0.001.

Regions amplified from RNA transcripts were the TCR beta CDR3 regions. First-round RT-PCR with HTBI primers amplified the TCR CDR3 region. TCRdb recomputed calls from the multiplex PCR reads with MiXCR, one row per CDR3 protein. In the table there are approximately 410,000 distinct CDR3 sequences, approximately 14% of which are singletons. This clonotype was counted many times. The antigen is not known. Trimming cost V 0 bases and J 2 bases, with 8 bases left between them. Germline CDR1 LGHDT, CDR2 YNNKEL (reference sequence). The CDR3 loop spans 15 amino acids. Subjects with ophthalmopathy showed a Clinical Activity Score no lower than 3, a NOSPECS grade no lower than 4, and a duration shorter than 3 months. Diagnoses were established using clinical symptoms, serum thyroxine and TRAb, thyroid ultrasound and orbital computed tomography.

The sample taken for sequencing was blood. The J gene is TRBJ2-1, the V gene TRBV3-1, with D possibly being TRBD1 (6 bases). The sequence came from a man younger than 35 with Graves' ophthalmopathy. CDR3 bases: TGTGCCAGCAGCCAAGAGGCAGGGGCCTACAATGAGCAGTTCTTC. Translating gives CASSQEAGAYNEQFF.